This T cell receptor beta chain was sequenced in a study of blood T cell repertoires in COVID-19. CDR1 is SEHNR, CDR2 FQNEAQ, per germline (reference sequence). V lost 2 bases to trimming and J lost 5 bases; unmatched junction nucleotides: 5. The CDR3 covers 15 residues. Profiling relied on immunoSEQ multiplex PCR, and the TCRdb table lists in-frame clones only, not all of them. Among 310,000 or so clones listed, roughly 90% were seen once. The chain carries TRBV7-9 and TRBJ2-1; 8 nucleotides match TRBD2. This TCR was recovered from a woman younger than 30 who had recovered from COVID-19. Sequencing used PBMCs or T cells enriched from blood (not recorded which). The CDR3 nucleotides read TGTGCCAGCAGCTTATTCACTAGCGGTGACAATGAGCAGTTCTTC. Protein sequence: CASSLFTSGDNEQFF.